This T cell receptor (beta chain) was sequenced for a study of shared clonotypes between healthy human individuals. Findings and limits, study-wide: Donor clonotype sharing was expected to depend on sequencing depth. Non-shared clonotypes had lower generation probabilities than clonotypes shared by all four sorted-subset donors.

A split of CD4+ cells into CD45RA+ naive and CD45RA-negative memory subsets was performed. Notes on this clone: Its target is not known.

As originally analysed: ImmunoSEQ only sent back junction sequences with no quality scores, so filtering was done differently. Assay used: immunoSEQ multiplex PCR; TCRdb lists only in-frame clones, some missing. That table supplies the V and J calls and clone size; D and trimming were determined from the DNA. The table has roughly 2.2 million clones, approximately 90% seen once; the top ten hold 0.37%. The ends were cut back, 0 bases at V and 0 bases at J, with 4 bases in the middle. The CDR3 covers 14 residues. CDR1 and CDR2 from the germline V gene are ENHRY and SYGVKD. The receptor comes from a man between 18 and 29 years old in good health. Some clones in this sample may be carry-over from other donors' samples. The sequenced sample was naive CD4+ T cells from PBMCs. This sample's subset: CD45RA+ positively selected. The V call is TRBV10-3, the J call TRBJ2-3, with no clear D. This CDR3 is CAISESYSTDTQYF. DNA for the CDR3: TGTGCCATCAGTGAGTCTTACAGCACAGATACGCAGTATTTT.